The next 11 T cell receptor beta chains were all read from a single sample in a study of blood T cell repertoires in COVID-19. Using immunoSEQ multiplex PCR, the repertoire was profiled, and TCRdb retains in-frame clones only, with some absent. The data show around 210,000 clones, 88% seen once. The sample consisted of peripheral blood. Receptor source: a man aged 45-65 years with COVID-19, enrolled during active disease.

This chain connects TRBV30 to TRBJ2-3, with D possibly TRBD1 on 6 matching bases. The CDR3 runs 13 residues. The germline CDR1 and CDR2 sequences are GTSNPN and SVGIG (reference sequence). With 0 bases removed from V and 10 bases from J, the gap between germline ends came to 14 bases. CDR3 sequence (DNA): TGTGCCTGGAGTGTACAGGGTGGAGCTGCGCAGTATTTT. It specifies CAWSVQGGAAQYF.

The V gene is TRBV4-1, the J gene TRBJ1-3, with D possibly being TRBD1 (5 bases). The V gene's germline CDR1 is MGHRA and CDR2 YSYEKL. CDR3 length: 18 residues. V dropped 4 bases and J dropped 2 bases, with 21 bases sitting between them. The CDR3 spells CASSPFSHGREAGNTIYF. The DNA for the CDR3 is TGCGCCAGCAGCCCTTTTAGTCACGGCAGGGAGGCTGGAAACACCATATATTTT.

The rearrangement joins TRBV28 to TRBJ2-7, with a possible D match to TRBD1 (5 bases). Germline values: CDR1 MDHEN, CDR2 SYDVKM. The CDR3 consists of 15 residues. Trimming pared 6 bases from V and 0 bases from J, leaving 15 bases between. CDR3 DNA: TGTGCCAGCAGCCGCTCAGGGCCCAGCTCCTACGAGCAGTACTTC. Translating gives CASSRSGPSSYEQYF.

The chain uses TRBV29-1 and TRBJ2-7; TRBD2 agrees at 9 bases. CDR3 size: 14 residues. Germline CDR1 and CDR2: SQVTM and ANQGSEA. Trimming cost V 3 bases and J 5 bases; bases outside gene matches: 8. CDR3 nucleotides: TGCAGCGTTGATCGCGGGGGGGCCCTCAACGAGCAGTACTTC. Protein product: CSVDRGGALNEQYF.

The chain employs TRBV30 and TRBJ1-4; weak D call: TRBD1 (6 bases). V lost 1 base to trimming and J lost 3 bases, with 9 bases between them. The CDR3 loop spans 14 amino acids. Germline V gene lookup returns CDR1 GTSNPN and CDR2 SVGIG (reference sequence). Here the CDR3 reads CAWSEGVANEKLFF. CDR3 coding DNA: TGTGCCTGGAGTGAGGGGGTCGCTAATGAAAAACTGTTTTTT. The whole variable domain, remainder taken from reference TRBV30 and TRBJ1-4, is SQTIHQWPATLVQPVGSPLSLECTVEGTSNPNLYWYRQAAGRGLQLLFYSVGIGQISSEVPQNLSASRPQDRQFILSSKKLLLSDSGFYLCAWSEGVANEKLFFGSGTQLSVL.

The chain couples TRBV6-5 to TRBJ2-7; D might be TRBD1 (5 bases). This CDR3 spans 16 amino acids. V was shortened by 2 bases and J by 7 bases, with 21 bases between the two germline ends. Germline V gene sequence: CDR1 MNHEY, CDR2 SVGAGI. The CDR3 nucleotides are TGTGCCAGCAGTTACCGTGGTACAGGCTTAACGGGTGAGCAGTACTTC. It specifies CASSYRGTGLTGEQYF.

This clone was detected a few times. The chain is built from TRBV3-1 (or the pseudogene TRBV3-2) and TRBJ1-3; D might be TRBD1 (5 bases). V lost 2 bases, J lost 5 bases, and 19 bases lay in between. This CDR3 is 17 amino acids long. Per the germline V gene, CDR1 is LGHDT and CDR2 is YNNKEL (reference sequence). CDR3 in DNA: TGTGCCAGCAGCCAAACCCCAAACCTTCAGGGCAGAAACACCATATATTTT. Protein: CASSQTPNLQGRNTIYF.

The chain employs TRBV2 and TRBJ2-7; D not certain. The CDR3 spans 12 residues. The germline V gene has CDR1 SNHLY and CDR2 FYNNEI. Between the trimmed V and J ends, which lost 8 bases and 4 bases, there was a span of 12 bases. CDR3 sequence (DNA): TGTGCCAGCTTGGGCAGTACTTACGAGCAGTACTTC. This translates into CASLGSTYEQYF.

This chain links TRBV10-1 with TRBJ1-2, with 8 positions matching TRBD1. V lost 2 bases and J lost 4; bases outside the gene matches: 12. The CDR3 extends over 17 amino acids. CDR1 and CDR2 from the germline V gene are WNHNN and SYGVQD (reference sequence). CDR3 nucleotides: TGCGCCAGCAGTGAGAGGGGGAGGACAGGGAAGCTCTATGGCTACACCTTC. Residues: CASSERGRTGKLYGYTF.

The genes are TRBV5-8 and TRBJ2-5; TRBD1 aligns across 9 bases. Losses at the gene ends were 4 bases for V and 5 bases for J; bases not matched to a gene: 12. CDR3 length equals 16 residues. The V gene's germline CDR1 is SGHTS and CDR2 YDEGEE. As DNA, the CDR3 is TGTGCCAGCAGCAAGGGCCGGGACAGGGTGGTGGAGACCCAGTACTTC. Encoded protein: CASSKGRDRVVETQYF. Together with reference TRBV5-8 and TRBJ2-5, the CDR3 gives the full variable domain: EAGVTQSPTHLIKTRGQQATLRCSPISGHTSVYWYQQALGLGLQFLLWYDEGEERNRGNFPPRFSGRQFPNYSSELNVNALELEDSALYLCASSKGRDRVVETQYFGPGTRLLVL.

The chain joins TRBV29-1 to TRBJ1-1; possible D gene TRBD1, 5 bases. The CDR3 is 13 residues long. Germline CDR1 is SQVTM and CDR2 is ANQGSEA. Trimming took off 7 bases at V and 5 bases at J, with 17 bases between the two ends. The CDR3 loop reads CSGKVGARTEAFF. CDR3 coding DNA: TGCAGCGGGAAAGTAGGGGCGCGGACTGAAGCTTTCTTT.